Listed below are T cell receptor beta chains from one sample, sequenced in a study of cytomegalovirus exposure and HLA in healthy donors. Libraries were prepared by immunoSEQ multiplex PCR; TCRdb keeps only in-frame clonotypes and omits some of them. Altogether 50,000 to 65,000 clones are present, over 90% being singletons, with the ten largest covering 7%. The sample consisted of PBMCs. The receptor set was obtained from a woman aged 18-35 years in good health and CMV-seropositive. CDR3s include the opening cysteine and the closing phenylalanine or tryptophan. A D gene is named only where the DNA matches it firmly. Clone size is not always given. Where it is, it says once, few, many or a class for expanded clones.

size: NA; V: TRBV6-1; D: TRBD2; J: TRBJ2-7; CDR3: CATQTGGEQYF; DNA: TGTGCCACGCAGACCGGGGGGGAGCAGTACTTC
size: NA; V: TRBV7-3; D: NA; J: TRBJ2-7; CDR3: CASSLPGGEQYF; DNA: TGTGCCAGCAGCTTACCAGGGGGGGAGCAGTACTTC
size: NA; V: TRBV4-1; D: NA; J: TRBJ1-2; CDR3: CASSHPGPSGGYTF; DNA: TGCGCCAGCAGCCACCCCGGGCCTTCGGGGGGCTACACCTTC
size: once; V: TRBV2; D: TRBD1; J: TRBJ2-1; CDR3: CASSERQGQDYEQFF; DNA: TGTGCCAGCAGTGAACGACAGGGACAAGACTATGAGCAGTTCTTC
size: few; V: TRBV7-8; D: NA; J: TRBJ2-2; CDR3: CASRQGNTGELFF; DNA: TGTGCCAGCAGACAGGGGAACACCGGGGAGCTGTTTTTT
size: NA; V: TRBV7-2; D: TRBD2; J: TRBJ2-1; CDR3: CASSSLRLAGSNEQFF; DNA: TGTGCCAGCAGCTCCCTCCGACTAGCGGGATCTAATGAGCAGTTCTTC
size: NA; V: TRBV28; D: NA; J: TRBJ1-4; CDR3: CASSLTGLEKLFF; DNA: TGTGCCAGCAGTTTAACAGGCTTAGAAAAACTGTTTTTT
size: few; V: TRBV4-1; D: TRBD2; J: TRBJ2-1; CDR3: CASSQLAGGTNEQFF; DNA: TGCGCCAGCAGCCAACTAGCGGGAGGGACTAATGAGCAGTTCTTC
size: NA; V: TRBV10-3; D: NA; J: TRBJ2-3; CDR3: CAISESGGGGGTDTQYF; DNA: TGTGCCATCAGTGAGTCCGGCGGGGGCGGAGGCACAGATACGCAGTATTTT
size: NA; V: TRBV25-1; D: NA; J: TRBJ1-2; CDR3: CASTDYDYGYTF; DNA: TGTGCCAGCACAGATTACGACTATGGCTACACCTTC
size: NA; V: TRBV30; D: TRBD1; J: TRBJ1-2; CDR3: CAGTGEIYGYTF; DNA: TGTGCCGGGACAGGTGAAATATATGGCTACACCTTC
size: NA; V: TRBV27; D: NA; J: TRBJ2-7; CDR3: CASSLSIAQGPPYEQYF; DNA: TGTGCCAGCAGTTTATCGATAGCGCAGGGGCCGCCCTACGAGCAGTACTTC
size: NA; V: TRBV7-9; D: TRBD1; J: TRBJ1-1; CDR3: CASSSQGVVTEAFF; DNA: TGTGCCAGCAGCTCACAGGGGGTAGTTACTGAAGCTTTCTTT
size: NA; V: TRBV7-6; D: TRBD2; J: TRBJ2-3; CDR3: CASSSSFRRGGLTTQYF; DNA: TGTGCCAGCAGCTCTTCCTTCAGGCGGGGGGGCCTGACCACGCAGTATTTT
size: NA; V: TRBV4-1; D: NA; J: TRBJ1-1; CDR3: CASSQVPGTEAFF; DNA: TGCGCCAGCAGCCAAGTGCCAGGGACTGAAGCTTTCTTT
size: NA; V: TRBV28; D: NA; J: TRBJ2-1; CDR3: CASQDLYNEQFF; DNA: TGTGCCAGCCAGGACTTATACAATGAGCAGTTCTTC
size: few; V: TRBV19; D: NA; J: TRBJ2-7; CDR3: CATKVGRDFHEQYF; DNA: TGTGCCACCAAAGTGGGCAGGGATTTCCACGAGCAGTACTTC
size: NA; V: TRBV9; D: TRBD2; J: TRBJ2-2; CDR3: CASSVALAGGSGELFF; DNA: TGTGCCAGCAGCGTAGCACTAGCGGGAGGATCCGGGGAGCTGTTTTTT
size: NA; V: TRBV30; D: TRBD1; J: TRBJ1-5; CDR3: CAWSLGQGEQPQHF; DNA: TGTGCCTGGAGCCTCGGACAGGGGGAACAGCCCCAGCATTTT
size: NA; V: TRBV11-2; D: NA; J: TRBJ2-1; CDR3: CASSRSGLGYNEQFF; DNA: TGTGCCAGCAGCCGGAGCGGATTGGGCTACAATGAGCAGTTCTTC
size: NA; V: TRBV19; D: NA; J: TRBJ1-5; CDR3: CASSMMGTYNQPQHF; DNA: TGTGCCAGTAGTATGATGGGCACCTACAATCAGCCCCAGCATTTT
size: NA; V: TRBV19; D: NA; J: TRBJ1-5; CDR3: CASMTGRGPPIEGQPQHF; DNA: TGTGCCAGTATGACGGGTCGCGGGCCCCCTATAGAAGGGCAGCCCCAGCATTTT
size: NA; V: TRBV18; D: NA; J: TRBJ1-1; CDR3: CASSLSSGDTEAFF; DNA: TGTGCCAGCTCACTAAGCTCGGGGGACACTGAAGCTTTCTTT
size: once; V: TRBV27; D: NA; J: TRBJ2-5; CDR3: CASSLGLSHMETQYF; DNA: TGTGCCAGCAGTTTAGGCCTCTCTCATATGGAGACCCAGTACTTC
size: NA; V: TRBV9; D: NA; J: TRBJ1-2; CDR3: CASSRDTLNYGYTF; DNA: TGTGCCAGCAGCCGGGACACGTTAAACTATGGCTACACCTTC
size: NA; V: TRBV7-2; D: NA; J: TRBJ2-7; CDR3: CASSLAGGYEQYF; DNA: TGTGCCAGCAGCTTAGCGGGAGGCTACGAGCAGTACTTC
size: once; V: TRBV30; D: TRBD1; J: TRBJ1-5; CDR3: CAWKGDRDQPQHF; DNA: TGTGCCTGGAAGGGCGACAGGGATCAGCCCCAGCATTTT
size: NA; V: TRBV30; D: NA; J: TRBJ2-3; CDR3: CAWSDALRDTQYF; DNA: TGTGCCTGGAGTGACGCCCTCCGGGATACGCAGTATTTT
size: NA; V: TRBV7-9; D: TRBD1; J: TRBJ1-1; CDR3: CASSLSHRGEAFF; DNA: TGTGCCAGCAGCTTGTCCCACAGGGGCGAGGCTTTCTTT
size: NA; V: TRBV5-8; D: TRBD1; J: TRBJ1-2; CDR3: CASRPRRTGWGYTF; DNA: TGTGCCAGCAGACCGCGTCGGACAGGGTGGGGCTACACCTTC
size: NA; V: TRBV28; D: NA; J: TRBJ1-5; CDR3: CASSPRTWNQPQHF; DNA: TGTGCCAGCAGTCCGCGAACGTGGAATCAGCCCCAGCATTTT
size: NA; V: TRBV5-4; D: NA; J: TRBJ2-2; CDR3: CASGPGLLTGELFF; DNA: TGTGCCAGCGGACCGGGACTTCTCACCGGGGAGCTGTTTTTT
size: NA; V: TRBV7-2; D: TRBD2; J: TRBJ2-2; CDR3: CASSLTGTSVTGELFF; DNA: TGTGCCAGCAGCTTAACCGGGACTAGCGTCACCGGGGAGCTGTTTTTT
size: NA; V: TRBV29-1; D: NA; J: TRBJ1-1; CDR3: CSAPKNTEAFF; DNA: TGCAGCGCCCCCAAGAACACTGAAGCTTTCTTT
size: NA; V: TRBV19; D: TRBD2; J: TRBJ2-5; CDR3: CASSIGGEGRLETQYF; DNA: TGTGCCAGTAGTATCGGGGGGGAAGGGCGGCTGGAGACCCAGTACTTC
size: once; V: TRBV19; D: TRBD1; J: TRBJ1-5; CDR3: CASSRTGGNQPQHF; DNA: TGTGCCAGTAGCCGGACAGGGGGCAATCAGCCCCAGCATTTT
size: NA; V: TRBV5-6; D: NA; J: TRBJ2-5; CDR3: CASSLGVQVGGETQYF; DNA: TGTGCCAGCAGCTTGGGTGTGCAGGTGGGGGGAGAGACCCAGTACTTC
size: NA; V: TRBV19; D: TRBD2; J: TRBJ2-1; CDR3: CASSIRLAGDTGQFF; DNA: TGTGCCAGTAGTATCCGACTAGCGGGAGATACCGGGCAGTTCTTC
size: NA; V: TRBV11-2; D: TRBD2; J: TRBJ2-7; CDR3: CASSLRGASGTRAYF; DNA: TGTGCCAGCAGCCTGAGGGGCGCTAGCGGGACCCGTGCGTACTTC
size: NA; V: TRBV6-5; D: TRBD1; J: TRBJ2-7; CDR3: CASSWDRDNYEQYF; DNA: TGTGCCAGCAGTTGGGACAGGGATAACTACGAGCAGTACTTC
size: NA; V: TRBV28; D: NA; J: TRBJ1-1; CDR3: CASSPPGAEYAEAFF; DNA: TGTGCCAGCAGTCCCCCTGGGGCCGAGTACGCTGAAGCTTTCTTT